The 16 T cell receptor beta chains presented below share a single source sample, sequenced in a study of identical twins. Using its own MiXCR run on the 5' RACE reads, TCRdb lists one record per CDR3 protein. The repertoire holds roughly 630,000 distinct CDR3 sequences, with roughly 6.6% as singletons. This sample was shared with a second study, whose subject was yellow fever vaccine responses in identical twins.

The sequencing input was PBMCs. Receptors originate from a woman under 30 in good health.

CDR3 nucleotide sequence: TGCAGTGCTGGGGACAGCGGGAGGGCTTACAATGAGCAGTTCTTC. This encodes CSAGDSGRAYNEQFF. The J gene is TRBJ2-1, the V gene TRBV20-1; 10 positions agree with TRBD2. CDR1 and CDR2 from the germline V gene are DFQATT and SNEGSKA (reference sequence). This CDR3 is built from 15 residues. V shed 5 bases, J shed 4 bases, and the junction held 8 bases outside the gene matches.

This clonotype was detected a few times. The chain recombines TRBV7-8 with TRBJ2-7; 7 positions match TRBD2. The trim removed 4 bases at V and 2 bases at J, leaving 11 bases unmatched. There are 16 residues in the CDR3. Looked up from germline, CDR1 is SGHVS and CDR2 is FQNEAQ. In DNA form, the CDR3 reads TGTGCCAGCAGCTCCCGGGGGGTTTCGAAAACCTACGAGCAGTACGTC. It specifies CASSSRGVSKTYEQYV.

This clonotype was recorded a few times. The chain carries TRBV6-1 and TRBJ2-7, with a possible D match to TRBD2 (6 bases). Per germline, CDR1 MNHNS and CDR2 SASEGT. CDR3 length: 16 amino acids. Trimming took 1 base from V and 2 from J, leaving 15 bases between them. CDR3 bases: TGTGCCAGCAGTGAAGGCGCCGGGACTTTGGCCTACGAGCAGTACTTC. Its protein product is CASSEGAGTLAYEQYF.

The CDR3 is CATSDLDTGSSYNEQFF. Here the CDR3 DNA reads TGTGCCACCAGTGATTTGGACACGGGAAGCTCCTACAATGAGCAGTTCTTC. The chain joins TRBV24-1 to TRBJ2-1, with D possibly matching TRBD2 (5 bases). Germline values: CDR1 KGHDR, CDR2 SFDVKD. The CDR3 contains 17 residues. Trimming pared 0 bases from V and 0 bases from J, leaving 11 bases between.

The chain's CDR3 is CSARIGNSNTEAFF. CDR3 in DNA: TGCAGTGCTAGGATAGGTAACTCGAACACTGAAGCTTTCTTT. This rearrangement joins TRBV20-1 to TRBJ1-1; no clear D. The CDR3 is made up of 14 amino acids. CDR1 DFQATT and CDR2 SNEGSKA come from the germline V gene (reference sequence). The V and J ends lost 3 bases and 1 base respectively, with 12 bases between them.

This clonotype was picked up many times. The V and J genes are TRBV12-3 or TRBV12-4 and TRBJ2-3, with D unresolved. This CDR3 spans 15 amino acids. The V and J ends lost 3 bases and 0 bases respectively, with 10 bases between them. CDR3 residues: CASSFRTTSTDTQYF. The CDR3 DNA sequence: TGTGCCAGCAGTTTCAGGACGACGAGCACAGATACGCAGTATTTT.

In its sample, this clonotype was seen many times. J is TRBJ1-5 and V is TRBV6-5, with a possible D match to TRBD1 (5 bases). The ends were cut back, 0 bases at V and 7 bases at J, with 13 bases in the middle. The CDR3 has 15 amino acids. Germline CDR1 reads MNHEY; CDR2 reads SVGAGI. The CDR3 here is CASSYSIPGGQPQHF. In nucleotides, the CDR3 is TGTGCCAGCAGTTACTCCATCCCGGGGGGGCAGCCCCAGCATTTT.

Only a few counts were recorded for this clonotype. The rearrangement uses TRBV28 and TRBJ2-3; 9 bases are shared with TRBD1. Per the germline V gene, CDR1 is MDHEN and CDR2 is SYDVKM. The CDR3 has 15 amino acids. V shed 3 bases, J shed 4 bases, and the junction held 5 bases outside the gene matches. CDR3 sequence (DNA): TGTGCCAGCAGTTTCCCGGGACAGGGATCAGATACGCAGTATTTT. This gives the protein CASSFPGQGSDTQYF.

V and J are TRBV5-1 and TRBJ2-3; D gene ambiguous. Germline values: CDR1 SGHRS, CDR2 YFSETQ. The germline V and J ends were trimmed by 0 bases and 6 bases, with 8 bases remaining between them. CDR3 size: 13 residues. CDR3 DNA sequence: TGCGCCAGCAGCTTGGGCCCCCTGGATACGCAGTATTTT. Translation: CASSLGPLDTQYF.

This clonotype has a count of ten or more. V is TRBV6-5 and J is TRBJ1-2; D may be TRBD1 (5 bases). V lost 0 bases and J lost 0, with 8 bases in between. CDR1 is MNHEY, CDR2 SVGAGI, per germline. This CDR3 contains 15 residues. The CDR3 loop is CASSYSQGTNYGYTF. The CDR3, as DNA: TGTGCCAGCAGTTACTCGCAGGGTACTAACTATGGCTACACCTTC.

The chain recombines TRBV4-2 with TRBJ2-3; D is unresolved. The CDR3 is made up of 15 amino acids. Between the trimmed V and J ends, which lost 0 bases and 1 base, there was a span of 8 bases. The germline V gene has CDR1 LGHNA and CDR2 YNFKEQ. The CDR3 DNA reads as TGTGCCAGCAGCCAAGATCGAGCTGGCACAGATACGCAGTATTTT. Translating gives CASSQDRAGTDTQYF.

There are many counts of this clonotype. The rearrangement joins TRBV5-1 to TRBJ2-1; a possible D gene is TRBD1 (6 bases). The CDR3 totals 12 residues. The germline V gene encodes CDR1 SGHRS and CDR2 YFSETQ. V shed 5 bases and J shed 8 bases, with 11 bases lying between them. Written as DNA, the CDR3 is TGCGCCAGCAGACAGGGCTTTCATGAGCAGTTCTTC. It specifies CASRQGFHEQFF.

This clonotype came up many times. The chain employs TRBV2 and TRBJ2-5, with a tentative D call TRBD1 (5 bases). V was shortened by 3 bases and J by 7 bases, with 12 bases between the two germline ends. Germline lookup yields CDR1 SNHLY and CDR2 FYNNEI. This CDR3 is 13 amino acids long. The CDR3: CASSETASGTQYF. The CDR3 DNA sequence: TGTGCCAGCAGTGAGACAGCCTCAGGGACCCAGTACTTC.

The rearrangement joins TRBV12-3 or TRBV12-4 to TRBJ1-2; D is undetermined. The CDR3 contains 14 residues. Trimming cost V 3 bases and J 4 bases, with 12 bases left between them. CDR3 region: CASSFGDRTYGYTF. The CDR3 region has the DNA TGTGCCAGCAGTTTTGGGGATCGCACCTATGGCTACACCTTC.

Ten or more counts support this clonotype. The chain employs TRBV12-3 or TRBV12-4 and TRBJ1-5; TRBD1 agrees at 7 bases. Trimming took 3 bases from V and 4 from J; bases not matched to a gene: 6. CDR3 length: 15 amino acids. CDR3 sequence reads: CASSFKGAENQPQHF. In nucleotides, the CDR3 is TGTGCCAGCAGTTTTAAGGGGGCGGAGAATCAGCCCCAGCATTTT.

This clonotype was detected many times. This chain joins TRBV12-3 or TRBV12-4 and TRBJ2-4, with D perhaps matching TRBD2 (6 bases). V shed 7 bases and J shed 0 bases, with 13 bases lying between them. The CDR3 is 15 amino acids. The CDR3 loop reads CASTPGGLAKNIQYF. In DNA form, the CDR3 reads TGTGCCAGCACCCCCGGGGGACTAGCCAAAAACATTCAGTACTTC.